This T cell receptor (beta chain) stems from a study of T cells after yellow fever vaccination. The study, taken as a whole, reports: Post-booster repertoires contained most primary-vaccination clones again (approximately 97% CD4, about 90% CD8). Overlap between CD4 and CD8 compartments was detected for a small share of clonotypes.

This clonotype has ten or more counts. Trimming left V 6 bases short and J 0 bases short, with 5 bases between. This CDR3 region has 11 residues. Germline CDR1 is SQVTM and CDR2 is ANQGSEA. The authors made TCR cDNA by 5'RACE template switching, adding a universal primer site and UMIs. One entry per CDR3 protein results from TCRdb running MiXCR on the 5' RACE reads. The sample lists 15,000 or so distinct CDR3 sequences; more than 7% were seen once. The receptor comes from a man aged 18 to 35 who received the YFV17D yellow fever vaccine. The sequencing used PBMCs, either bulk or a sorted T-cell subset (CD4+, CD8+, memory, or dextramer-sorted; not recorded which), collected on the day of the yellow fever booster vaccination. The rearrangement joins TRBV29-1 to TRBJ1-2; TRBD1 might be the D (5 bases). CDR3 in amino acids: CSVTANYGYTF. For the CDR3, the DNA is TGCAGCGTGACAGCTAACTATGGCTACACCTTC.